The 14 T cell receptor beta chains given below trace back to one sample, sequenced in a study of vaccination and CD4 T cells after COVID-19 (dated by TCRdb to 2022 to 2024). Which antigens these TCRs recognize remains unknown. The treatment or condition label corresponds to: roughly 10-day PBMC culture with coronavirus spike peptide pools or control peptides (ViraFEST assay). Library preparation was by PCR. Sequenced using an Illumina iSeq 100. TCR sequencing of DNA from cultured CD4+ T cells used the Oncomine TCR Beta short-read assay at the Johns Hopkins FTIC core. Using fastp trimming at Q25 and MiXCR clonotype assembly, TCRdb reanalyzed the public sequencing data and kept in-frame beta chains. Records with the same CDR3 protein are collapsed into one entry carrying the most frequent genes and DNA. This sample comprises fewer than 15,000 distinct CDR3 sequences, 40% to 65% of them detected only once. The leading ten clones occupy 10% of the sample.

Source material: CD4+ T cells from blood, cultured in vitro. These TCRs come from a human donor who had recovered from COVID-19.

This chain connects TRBV24-1 to TRBJ2-7, with D uncertain. Looked up from germline, CDR1 is KGHDR and CDR2 is SFDVKD. Between the trimmed V and J ends, which lost 9 bases and 6 bases, there was a span of 11 bases. CDR3 size: 11 residues. Here the CDR3 reads CATWRFGEQYF. DNA for the CDR3: TGTGCCACCTGGAGATTTGGCGAGCAGTACTTC.

The genes are TRBV10-3 and TRBJ1-1; no firm D call. The CDR3 is 13 residues long. Germline V CDR1 and CDR2: ENHRY, SYGVKD. Trimming stripped 6 bases from V and 0 bases from J, with 8 bases between. CDR3 sequence reads: CAIREDVNTEAFF. The CDR3, as DNA: TGTGCCATCAGAGAGGACGTGAACACTGAAGCTTTCTTT.

V gene TRBV5-5 combines with J gene TRBJ1-5; D uncertain. Germline V gene sequence: CDR1 SGHKS, CDR2 YYEKEE (reference sequence). Trimming took 4 bases from V and 0 from J, leaving 5 bases between them. The CDR3 totals 13 residues. The CDR3 loop reads CASSTYSNQPQHF. As DNA, the CDR3 is TGTGCCAGCAGCACCTATAGCAATCAGCCCCAGCATTTT.

The V call is TRBV24-1, the J call TRBJ1-1; possibly TRBD1 for D (5 bases). Germline values: CDR1 KGHDR, CDR2 SFDVKD. The CDR3 extends over 13 amino acids. Trimming took off 9 bases at V and 4 bases at J, with 14 bases between the two ends. CDR3 protein: CATLYGAGTEAFF. The CDR3 DNA sequence: TGTGCCACCTTATATGGGGCAGGCACTGAAGCTTTCTTT.

There are a few counts of this clonotype. V is TRBV18 and J is TRBJ1-6; the D gene is possibly TRBD1 (5 bases). Trimming removed 8 bases from V and 6 bases from J, with 17 bases in between. The CDR3 sequence is 15 residues long. Germline V gene data show CDR1 as KGHSH and CDR2 as LQKENI. The CDR3 sequence: CASKETGTVNSPLHF. The CDR3 DNA reads as TGTGCCAGCAAAGAAACCGGGACTGTTAATTCACCCCTCCACTTT.

The chain carries TRBV6-1 and TRBJ2-1, with D uncertain. The CDR3 totals 13 residues. Trimming took 7 bases from V and 0 from J, leaving 7 bases between them. Germline-derived CDR1 and CDR2 are MNHNS and SASEGT. The CDR3 here is CASTPGSYNEQFF. CDR3 DNA sequence: TGTGCCAGCACCCCCGGCTCCTACAATGAGCAGTTCTTC.

The chain links TRBV20-1 to TRBJ1-6; 10 positions agree with TRBD1. Germline V gene lookup returns CDR1 DFQATT and CDR2 SNEGSKA (reference sequence). This CDR3 contains 15 residues. The ends lost 3 bases at V and 7 bases at J; junction bases unmatched: 6. CDR3 bases: TGCAGTGCTAGGGAGCCGGGACAGGGGAATTCACCCCTCCACTTT. Translated, it gives CSAREPGQGNSPLHF.

This clonotype showed up just a few times. The chain employs TRBV6-1 and TRBJ2-3, with 8 bases lining up with TRBD1. Germline V gene sequence: CDR1 MNHNS, CDR2 SASEGT. This CDR3 has 15 residues. After removal of 4 bases from V and 2 bases from J, the junction contained 5 bases not matched to a gene. The CDR3 sequence: CASSGGTGHTDTQYF. CDR3 sequence (DNA): TGTGCCAGCAGTGGGGGGACAGGTCACACAGATACGCAGTATTTT.

This clonotype appeared once. V usage is TRBV2 and J usage is TRBJ2-3, with 9 bases that match TRBD2. This CDR3 contains 16 residues. Unmatched junction bases numbered 13, after V lost 7 bases and J lost 5 bases. Germline V CDR1 and CDR2: SNHLY, FYNNEI. CDR3 loop: CASTPVKELAGDTQYF. The CDR3 bases are TGTGCCAGCACTCCGGTTAAGGAACTAGCGGGAGATACGCAGTATTTT.

This clonotype was picked up a small number of times. This chain joins TRBV28 and TRBJ1-2, with no clear D. Germline values: CDR1 MDHEN, CDR2 SYDVKM. The CDR3 has 16 residues. V dropped 3 bases and J dropped 4 bases, with 18 bases sitting between them. DNA of the CDR3: TGTGCCAGCAGTTTCGTCAGGACTTCCCACCCCTATGGCTACACCTTC. This encodes CASSFVRTSHPYGYTF.

This clonotype was recorded a few times. This CDR3 reads CASKFGSGVSNQPQHF. The CDR3 DNA sequence: TGTGCCAGCAAGTTCGGCTCAGGGGTGAGCAATCAGCCCCAGCATTTT. The chain combines TRBV2 with TRBJ1-5; perhaps TRBD1 as D (6 bases). The CDR3 is 16 amino acids. Germline V gives CDR1 SNHLY, CDR2 FYNNEI. V lost 7 bases to trimming and J lost 1 base, with 17 bases between them. The variable domain in full, with the rest retrieved from reference TRBV2 and TRBJ1-5, is EPEVTQTPSHQVTQMGQEVILRCVPISNHLYFYWYRQILGQKVEFLVSFYNNEISEKSEIFDDQFSVERPDGSNFTLKIRSTKLEDSAMYFCASKFGSGVSNQPQHFGDGTRLSIL.

This clonotype has more than one count but fewer than ten. Here the CDR3 DNA reads TGCGCCAGCAGCCTTCGAACAGGGTACGAGCAGTACTTC. It yields the protein CASSLRTGYEQYF. The chain has TRBV5-1 and TRBJ2-7; weak D call: TRBD1 (6 bases). Trimming took 4 bases from V and 4 from J, leaving 12 bases between them. The CDR3 totals 13 residues. Per germline, CDR1 SGHRS and CDR2 YFSETQ. The whole variable domain, filled in from reference TRBV5-1 and TRBJ2-7, reads KAGVTQTPRYLIKTRGQQVTLSCSPISGHRSVSWYQQTPGQGLQFLFEYFSETQRNKGNFPGRFSGRQFSNSRSEMNVSTLELGDSALYLCASSLRTGYEQYFGPGTRLTVT.

This clonotype occurred a few times. The chain has TRBV6-1 and TRBJ1-5; TRBD1 matches 9 bases. The CDR3 is 12 amino acids. Germline V gives CDR1 MNHNS, CDR2 SASEGT. V trimming: 5 bases; J trimming: 12 bases; junction bases outside the gene matches: 5. The CDR3 sequence is CASSPRDRVQHF. As DNA, the CDR3 is TGTGCCAGCAGTCCCCGGGACAGGGTCCAGCATTTT.

V usage is TRBV6-1 and J usage is TRBJ2-1, with 11 bases that match TRBD2. CDR3 length: 16 residues. J lost 2 bases, V lost 5 bases, and 5 bases had no gene match. Germline V CDR1 and CDR2: MNHNS, SASEGT. CDR3 protein: CASSQSGLAAYNEQFF. The CDR3 region has the DNA TGTGCCAGCAGTCAATCGGGACTAGCGGCCTACAATGAGCAGTTCTTC.